The 27 T cell receptor beta chains reported below all come from one sample, sequenced in a study of T cell responses to AZD1222 COVID-19 vaccine. The method was immunoSEQ multiplex PCR; TCRdb's version includes in-frame clones alone and lacks a portion of them. The data contain about 130,000 clones, roughly 88% of them seen just once; the ten biggest clones take up roughly 1.6%. The sequences come from peripheral blood, collected on day 0 of AZD1222 vaccination. The source is an adult in good health.

The J gene is TRBJ1-2, the V gene TRBV9; D is unresolved. The CDR3 consists of 13 residues. Per the germline V gene, CDR1 is SGDLS and CDR2 is YYNGEE. Trimming stripped 4 bases from V and 1 base from J, with 8 bases between. Written as DNA, the CDR3 is TGTGCCAGCAGCTCCGAGGTTAACTATGGCTACACCTTC. Protein sequence: CASSSEVNYGYTF.

This clone turned up a few times. This sequence joins TRBV2 and TRBJ2-6; 13 bases fit TRBD2. Losses at the gene ends were 3 bases for V and 4 bases for J; bases not matched to a gene: 6. CDR3 size: 18 residues. CDR1 and CDR2 (germline): SNHLY, FYNNEI. DNA for the CDR3: TGTGCCAGCAGTGAGCTACTAGCGGGAGGGCGGGGGGCCAACGTCCTGACTTTC. Amino acids: CASSELLAGGRGANVLTF.

This chain uses TRBV27 with TRBJ2-7; D gene uncertain. CDR1 MNHEY and CDR2 SMNVEV come from the germline V gene (reference sequence). CDR3 length equals 12 residues. The V end was cut by 3 bases, the J end by 6 bases, with 9 bases between. This chain's CDR3 is CASSFINGEQYF. CDR3 in DNA: TGTGCCAGCAGTTTCATCAACGGCGAGCAGTACTTC.

CDR3: CASSPSGGQGGYGYTF. Here the CDR3 DNA reads TGTGCCAGCAGTCCCTCAGGGGGACAGGGAGGGTATGGCTACACCTTC. The chain employs TRBV2 and TRBJ1-2, with 9 bases matching TRBD1. V lost 5 bases to trimming and J lost 5 bases; unmatched junction nucleotides: 12. From germline, CDR1 is SNHLY and CDR2 FYNNEI. This CDR3 comprises 16 residues.

This clone was recorded once. The rearrangement links TRBV14 to TRBJ2-7; TRBD1 matches 9 bases. The CDR3 is 16 amino acids. CDR1 is SGHDN, CDR2 FVKESK, per germline. The V and J ends lost 1 base and 9 bases, in that order; junction bases with no gene match: 13. The CDR3 protein is CASSQAPPWDRVAQYF. CDR3 coding DNA: TGTGCCAGCAGCCAAGCCCCCCCGTGGGACAGGGTTGCGCAGTACTTC. Full variable domain (rest looked up from reference TRBV14 and TRBJ2-7): EAGVTQFPSHSVIEKGQTVTLRCDPISGHDNLYWYRRVMGKEIKFLLHFVKESKQDESGMPNNRFLAERTGGTYSTLKVQPAELEDSGVYFCASSQAPPWDRVAQYFGPGTRLTVT.

As DNA, the CDR3 is TGTGCCAGCAGCCGCCATACAGGGGAAAGCAATCAGCCCCAGCATTTT. As protein: CASSRHTGESNQPQHF. V gene TRBV11-2 combines with J gene TRBJ1-5; 7 bases are a match to TRBD1. With 5 bases clipped from V and 1 base from J, the junction kept 8 bases outside the gene matches. From germline, CDR1 is SGHAT and CDR2 FQNNGV. The CDR3 is 16 amino acids.

The rearrangement links TRBV6-1 to TRBJ1-2, with 9 bases aligning to TRBD1. From germline, CDR1 is MNHNS and CDR2 SASEGT. The CDR3 extends over 15 amino acids. V lost 2 bases and J lost 10; bases outside the gene matches: 11. The CDR3 sequence: CASSESGGQGGDYTF. CDR3 nucleotide sequence: TGTGCCAGCAGTGAAAGCGGGGGACAGGGAGGCGACTACACCTTC.

This clone was seen a handful of times. CDR3 in DNA: TGCAGTGCTAGTGACTTTGGGGGAAACTATGGCTACACCTTC. Translation: CSASDFGGNYGYTF. The chain links TRBV20-1 to TRBJ1-2; D might be TRBD1 (5 bases). V was pared by 3 bases and J by 2 bases, with 13 bases between. The germline gives CDR1 DFQATT, CDR2 SNEGSKA (reference sequence). The CDR3 is 14 amino acids.

This rearrangement joins TRBV19 to TRBJ2-3, with D tentatively TRBD2 (6 bases). The V gene lost 4 bases and the J gene lost 0 bases, with 14 bases spanning the gap. Per germline, CDR1 LNHDA and CDR2 SQIVND (reference sequence). The CDR3 has 16 amino acids. The CDR3 coding sequence is TGTGCCAGTAGTACGACTAGTTTCCCCAGCACAGATACGCAGTATTTT. Protein product: CASSTTSFPSTDTQYF. The complete variable domain, with remaining parts taken from reference TRBV19 and TRBJ2-3, reads DGGITQSPKYLFRKEGQNVTLSCEQNLNHDAMYWYRQDPGQGLRLIYYSQIVNDFQKGDIAEGYSVSREKKESFPLTVTSAQKNPTAFYLCASSTTSFPSTDTQYFGPGTRLTVL.

To note about this clone: The junction does not match germline at one end; this may be a read error. The V call is TRBV5-5, the J call TRBJ1-2, with D maybe TRBD1 (6 bases). The CDR3 is 13 amino acids. Germline CDR1 reads SGHKS; CDR2 reads YYEKEE (reference sequence). The chain's CDR3 is CASSLGHRDGYTF. The CDR3 DNA is TGTGCCAGCAGTTTGGGGCACAGGGATGGCTACACCTTC. The full variable domain, with the rest looked up from reference TRBV5-5 and TRBJ1-2, is DAGVTQSPTHLIKTRGQQVTLRCSPISGHKSVSWYQQVLGQGPQFIFQYYEKEERGRGNFPDRFSARQFPNYSSELNVNALLLGDSALYLCASSLGHRDGYTFGSGTRLTVV.

V gene TRBV7-2 combines with J gene TRBJ2-1; D gene uncertain. The CDR3 totals 12 residues. Germline CDR1 reads SGHTA; CDR2 reads FQGNSA. The germline V and J ends were trimmed by 4 bases and 11 bases, with 12 bases remaining between them. CDR3 in amino acids: CASSSDVSQQFF. The CDR3 DNA is TGTGCCAGCAGCTCAGACGTCTCTCAGCAGTTCTTC.

This clone was found many times. The chain is built from TRBV14 and TRBJ1-2; D uncertain. The V end was cut by 0 bases, the J end by 4 bases, with 6 bases between. The length of the CDR3 is 13 residues. Germline V gene lookup returns CDR1 SGHDN and CDR2 FVKESK. In DNA form, the CDR3 reads TGTGCCAGCAGCCAAGATAAAACCTATGGCTACACCTTC. Protein: CASSQDKTYGYTF. Looking up the rest from reference TRBV14 and TRBJ1-2 gives the full variable domain: EAGVTQFPSHSVIEKGQTVTLRCDPISGHDNLYWYRRVMGKEIKFLLHFVKESKQDESGMPNNRFLAERTGGTYSTLKVQPAELEDSGVYFCASSQDKTYGYTFGSGTRLTVV.

V gene TRBV11-3 combines with J gene TRBJ1-6; the D is unclear. V was trimmed by 4 bases and J by 6 bases, leaving 7 bases between them. There are 13 residues in the CDR3. Germline lookup yields CDR1 SGHNT and CDR2 YENEEA. CDR3 DNA: TGTGCCAGCAGCTCGCCACCTAATTCACCCCTCCACTTT. Translating gives CASSSPPNSPLHF. The full variable domain, rest sourced from reference TRBV11-3 and TRBJ1-6, is EAGVVQSPRYKIIEKKQPVAFWCNPISGHNTLYWYLQNLGQGPELLIRYENEEAVDDSQLPKDRFSAERLKGVDSTLKIQPAELGDSAVYLCASSSPPNSPLHFGNGTRLTVT.

This chain links TRBV18 with TRBJ1-4, with D maybe TRBD1 (5 bases). This CDR3 region has 16 residues. V gave up 9 bases and J gave up 8 bases, with 25 bases separating them. The germline CDR1 and CDR2 sequences are KGHSH and LQKENI. CDR3 sequence (DNA): TGTGCCAGGGGGACTTCCGGTTTACGTGAATGCGAAAAACTGTTTTTT. Translating it yields CARGTSGLRECEKLFF.

This clone was seen only a few times. CDR3 bases: TGTGCCAGCAGTGTACAAGGGAATGAGCAGTTCTTC. Translation gives CASSVQGNEQFF. This chain connects TRBV2 to TRBJ2-1; D remains ambiguous. The V and J ends lost 4 bases and 7 bases respectively, with 8 bases between them. The CDR3 is made up of 12 amino acids. The germline CDR1 and CDR2 sequences are SNHLY and FYNNEI.

V usage is TRBV7-3 and J usage is TRBJ2-1; 8 bases fit TRBD2. CDR3 length equals 15 residues. J lost 6 bases, V lost 2 bases, and 6 bases had no gene match. Germline V gene sequence: CDR1 SGHTA, CDR2 FQGTGA. This chain's CDR3 is CASSLPGGAPNEQFF. CDR3 DNA sequence: TGTGCCAGCAGCTTACCCGGGGGGGCCCCCAATGAGCAGTTCTTC. Using reference TRBV7-3 and TRBJ2-1 for the parts outside the CDR3, the full variable domain is GAGVSQTPSNKVTEKGKYVELRCDPISGHTALYWYRQSLGQGPEFLIYFQGTGAADDSGLPNDRFFAVRPEGSVSTLKIQRTERGDSAVYLCASSLPGGAPNEQFFGPGTRLTVL.

This rearrangement joins TRBV18 to TRBJ2-4; D is undetermined. The V end lost 5 bases, the J end lost 5 bases, and 10 bases lay between the germline ends. The CDR3 has 13 amino acids. The V gene's germline CDR1 is KGHSH and CDR2 LQKENI. This CDR3 reads CASSGVTQNIQYF. For the CDR3, the DNA is TGTGCCAGCTCAGGGGTCACTCAAAACATTCAGTACTTC. The entire variable domain, with the rest obtained from reference TRBV18 and TRBJ2-4, is as follows: NAGVMQNPRHLVRRRGQEARLRCSPMKGHSHVYWYRQLPEEGLKFMVYLQKENIIDESGMPKERFSAEFPKEGPSILRIQQVVRGDSAAYFCASSGVTQNIQYFGAGTRLSVL.

The genes are TRBV3-1 (or the pseudogene TRBV3-2) and TRBJ1-4; D is unresolved. The V end lost 4 bases, the J end lost 3 bases, and 9 bases lay between the germline ends. Germline V gene sequence: CDR1 LGHDT, CDR2 YNNKEL (reference sequence). The CDR3 sequence is 14 residues long. The CDR3 reads CASSLATANEKLFF. CDR3 coding DNA: TGTGCCAGCAGCCTAGCGACGGCTAATGAAAAACTGTTTTTT.

This sequence joins TRBV11-2 and TRBJ1-1; no definite D call. From germline, CDR1 is SGHAT and CDR2 FQNNGV. Trimming removed 6 bases from V and 4 bases from J, with 6 bases in between. CDR3 length equals 11 residues. CDR3 in amino acids: CASSLGTEAFF. The CDR3 DNA reads as TGTGCCAGCAGTCTGGGCACTGAAGCTTTCTTT.

The chain links TRBV7-6 to TRBJ1-4; D might be TRBD1 (5 bases). The germline V gene has CDR1 SGHVS and CDR2 FNYEAQ. There are 17 residues in the CDR3. Between the trimmed V and J ends, which lost 3 bases and 15 bases, there was a span of 29 bases. CDR3: CASSFPSGAKDPKLVFF. The CDR3 DNA follows: TGTGCCAGCAGCTTTCCAAGCGGGGCAAAGGACCCTAAATTGGTGTTTTTT.

The V call is TRBV7-2, the J call TRBJ1-5, with D possibly matching TRBD1 (5 bases). There are 15 residues in the CDR3. Germline V gene lookup returns CDR1 SGHTA and CDR2 FQGNSA. V lost 7 bases and J lost 4, with 17 bases in between. The CDR3 DNA reads TGTGCCAGCACCCCAGGGCTCCCGGGAAATCAGCCCCAGCATTTT. Its protein product is CASTPGLPGNQPQHF.

CDR3 loop: CASSGTGGGSYGYTF. In DNA form, the CDR3 reads TGTGCCAGCAGCGGGACAGGGGGCGGCTCCTATGGCTACACCTTC. V usage is TRBV9 and J usage is TRBJ1-2, with TRBD1 identical over 11 bases. Germline CDR1 SGDLS, CDR2 YYNGEE. The CDR3 sequence is 15 residues long. The trim removed 3 bases at V and 4 bases at J, leaving 5 bases unmatched. Filled out from reference TRBV9 and TRBJ1-2, the complete variable domain reads DSGVTQTPKHLITATGQRVTLRCSPRSGDLSVYWYQQSLDQGLQFLIQYYNGEERAKGNILERFSAQQFPDLHSELNLSSLELGDSALYFCASSGTGGGSYGYTFGSGTRLTVV.

The chain links TRBV27 to TRBJ2-1; TRBD2 matches 12 bases. Unmatched junction bases numbered 5, after V lost 11 bases and J lost 0 bases. CDR1 MNHEY and CDR2 SMNVEV come from the germline V gene (reference sequence). This CDR3 comprises 15 residues. As DNA, the CDR3 is TGTGCCGCCAGGACTAGCGGGATCTCCTACAATGAGCAGTTCTTC. Translated: CAARTSGISYNEQFF.

The rearrangement uses TRBV10-1 and TRBJ2-3, with 13 nucleotides matching TRBD2. The CDR3 covers 14 residues. Germline V gene sequence: CDR1 WNHNN, CDR2 SYGVQD (reference sequence). Trimming took 5 bases from V and 4 from J; bases not matched to a gene: 0. The CDR3 loop reads CASSTSGGADTQYF. The CDR3 DNA reads TGCGCCAGCAGTACTAGCGGGGGGGCAGATACGCAGTATTTT.

The count of this clone is one. This could be a read error, since a much larger clone is one nucleotide away. The chain joins TRBV3-1 (or the pseudogene TRBV3-2) to TRBJ1-3; the D is unclear. CDR3 length: 12 amino acids. Trimming left V 4 bases short and J 4 bases short, with 5 bases between. Germline V gene lookup returns CDR1 LGHDT and CDR2 YNNKEL (reference sequence). CDR3 coding DNA: TGTGCCAGCAGCCGAGGGGGAAACACCATATATTTT. Protein sequence: CASSRGGNTIYF.

This chain uses TRBV10-3 with TRBJ2-1, with TRBD2 matching 12 bases. Germline V gene sequence: CDR1 ENHRY, CDR2 SYGVKD. Trimming cost V 3 bases and J 6 bases; bases outside gene matches: 3. CDR3 size: 15 residues. The CDR3 loop is CAISDASGGVNEQFF. The CDR3 DNA is TGTGCCATCAGTGACGCTAGCGGGGGGGTCAATGAGCAGTTCTTC.

V is TRBV18 and J is TRBJ1-5; 8 bases line up with TRBD1. V lost 6 bases, J lost 4 bases, and 8 bases stayed unmatched. The CDR3 extends over 15 amino acids. Germline V lookup: CDR1 KGHSH, CDR2 LQKENI. CDR3 protein: CASSLGTGLNQPQHF. The CDR3 nucleotides read TGTGCCAGCTCCCTTGGGACAGGTCTTAATCAGCCCCAGCATTTT.